A single TCR beta chain is shown here with its context. The antigen is unknown. The data originate from a study of T cell clones after liver transplantation. At the level of the study: Without induction therapy, subjects received standard immunosuppression until 12-24 months post-transplant. Tolerant meant at least one year fully off immunosuppression without liver enzymes above twice normal. Overall study findings and caveats: The donor-reactive repertoire was only partly measurable in a couple of subjects, lacking donor cells.

Measured with immunoSEQ multiplex PCR; TCRdb has only the in-frame clones, and not every one. The data hold approximately 55,000 clones, with 71% observed a single time. Trimming shortened V by 3 bases and J by 8 bases, and 6 bases separated the two germline ends. Germline V gene data show CDR1 as DFQATT and CDR2 as SNEGSKA (reference sequence). The CDR3 covers 10 residues. The chain uses TRBV20-1 and TRBJ2-3; D remains ambiguous. The clonotype was recovered from a human donor who received a liver transplant. Sequences were derived from CD4+ T cells from blood, sampled before liver transplant. CDR3 loop: CSASPFTQYF. The CDR3, as DNA: TGCAGTGCTAGCCCGTTTACGCAGTATTTT.